These T cell receptor beta chains were read from a single sample in a study of blood T cells in healthy people across ages. Each CDR3 protein gets one entry after TCRdb re-called the 5' RACE reads with MiXCR. The sample yields 800,000 or so distinct CDR3 sequences, 20% to 30% seen once. Separately, the same data were catalogued under a study of T cells of mothers and their children.

The specimen was blood. These TCRs come from a boy aged 10-17 years in good health. Both conserved end residues are part of each CDR3. Fields, in order: V gene, clone size, D gene, J gene, CDR3 protein, CDR3 DNA. The D gene is left open where the match is weak. A row's size may be missing; if present it is once, few, many or a size class.

>TRBV20-1|-|TRBD2|TRBJ2-1
CSGSGGAVYNEQFF
TGCAGTGGGAGCGGGGGGGCGGTATACAATGAGCAGTTCTTC
>TRBV9|-|TRBD1|TRBJ2-7
CASSVEAGGDEQYF
TGTGCCAGCAGCGTAGAGGCAGGGGGCGACGAGCAGTACTTC
>TRBV29-1|-|TRBD1|TRBJ1-1
CSVERRQGPTEAFF
TGCAGCGTTGAAAGGAGACAGGGGCCCACTGAAGCTTTCTTT
>TRBV12-3/TRBV12-4|few|-|TRBJ2-1
CASTTALAHNEQFF
TGTGCCAGCACCACTGCACTAGCACACAATGAGCAGTTCTTC
>TRBV6-4|-|-|TRBJ1-1
CASSAQQGTEAFF
TGTGCCAGCAGTGCTCAGCAGGGAACTGAAGCTTTCTTT
>TRBV28|-|-|TRBJ2-7
CASSNRVGEQYF
TGTGCCAGCAGTAACAGGGTTGGGGAGCAGTACTTC
>TRBV6-1|-|TRBD1|TRBJ1-1
CASSWTGTLEAFF
TGTGCCAGCAGTTGGACAGGGACCTTAGAAGCTTTCTTT
>TRBV6-5|-|-|TRBJ2-7
CASSFATSYEQYF
TGTGCCAGCAGTTTCGCAACCTCCTACGAGCAGTACTTC
>TRBV20-1|few|-|TRBJ1-5
CSARDSRDGNQPQHF
TGCAGTGCTAGAGATTCCCGGGACGGTAATCAGCCCCAGCATTTT
>TRBV29-1|few|TRBD2|TRBJ2-4
CSVARLAEGAKNIQYF
TGCAGCGTAGCTCGACTAGCGGAGGGAGCCAAAAACATTCAGTACTTC
>TRBV28|few|TRBD1|TRBJ2-3
CASRGQGAGGGTQYF
TGTGCCAGCAGGGGACAGGGGGCCGGAGGGGGTACGCAGTATTTT
>TRBV7-2|few|-|TRBJ2-1
CASSLRTHIGSYNEQFF
TGTGCCAGCAGCTTAAGGACCCACATAGGCTCCTACAATGAGCAGTTCTTC
>TRBV9|once|-|TRBJ1-1
CASSPTQRVNTEAFF
TGTGCCAGCAGTCCCACCCAGAGGGTGAACACTGAAGCTTTCTTT
>TRBV7-9|-|-|TRBJ2-7
CASSLTRGYSYEQYF
TGTGCCAGCAGCCTTACACGGGGTTACTCCTACGAGCAGTACTTC
>TRBV20-1|few|-|TRBJ1-2
CSHQYVGASGPYGYTF
TGCAGTCACCAATATGTGGGGGCGTCCGGTCCCTATGGCTACACCTTC
>TRBV10-3|-|-|TRBJ1-6
CAISDRDLDDSPLHF
TGTGCCATCAGTGACAGGGACCTCGATGACTCACCCCTCCACTTT
>TRBV12-3/TRBV12-4|few|TRBD1|TRBJ2-5
CASSLTTGRGETRYF
TGTGCCAGCAGTCTTACGACAGGGCGAGGAGAGACCCGGTACTTC
>TRBV28|-|-|TRBJ2-4
CASSPGPSRAKNIQYF
TGTGCCAGCAGTCCCGGGCCAAGTAGGGCCAAAAACATTCAGTACTTC
>TRBV7-8|few|TRBD1|TRBJ2-7
CASSWGGGTGISYEQYF
TGTGCCAGCAGCTGGGGGGGTGGGACAGGGATCTCCTACGAGCAGTACTTC
>TRBV2|-|-|TRBJ2-3
CASSEALQLPSGDTQYF
TGTGCCAGCAGTGAAGCGCTTCAGTTGCCTTCGGGAGATACGCAGTATTTT
>TRBV25-1|few|-|TRBJ1-5
CASSEDLPGDHLQGGSNQPQHF
TGTGCCAGCAGTGAAGACCTTCCGGGGGATCACCTCCAAGGTGGTAGCAATCAGCCCCAGCATTTT
>TRBV9|-|TRBD2|TRBJ2-1
CASSVRPGLTSNEQFF
TGTGCCAGCAGCGTAAGGCCGGGACTAACCTCTAATGAGCAGTTCTTC
>TRBV28|-|TRBD2|TRBJ2-7
CASSQAGGPRSEQYF
TGTGCCAGCAGTCAAGCGGGAGGGCCGAGAAGCGAGCAGTACTTC
>TRBV6-2/TRBV6-3|-|-|TRBJ1-2
CASSLNAYRGPNYGYTF
TGTGCCAGCAGTTTAAACGCTTACCGGGGACCTAACTATGGCTACACCTTC
>TRBV4-2|few|TRBD2|TRBJ2-7
CASSPAGTSVAYEQYF
TGTGCCAGCAGCCCAGCCGGGACTAGCGTCGCCTACGAGCAGTACTTC
>TRBV9|few|TRBD2|TRBJ2-5
CASSVGPGGGQETQYF
TGTGCCAGCAGCGTAGGTCCGGGAGGGGGCCAAGAGACCCAGTACTTC
>TRBV5-1|-|TRBD1|TRBJ2-5
CASSWGQGREETQYF
TGCGCCAGCAGCTGGGGACAGGGGAGGGAAGAGACCCAGTACTTC
>TRBV7-2|-|TRBD1|TRBJ1-1
CASSPDRGLEAFF
TGTGCCAGCAGTCCGGACAGGGGCCTTGAAGCTTTCTTT
>TRBV20-1|-|-|TRBJ1-2
CSARAGHGSAYGYTF
TGCAGTGCCCGGGCGGGACATGGGAGCGCCTATGGCTACACCTTC
>TRBV12-3/TRBV12-4|few|-|TRBJ1-6
CASSLAEYNSPLHF
TGTGCCAGCAGTTTAGCAGAATATAATTCACCCCTCCACTTT
>TRBV7-8|-|-|TRBJ2-7
CASSLVGGNSYEQYF
TGTGCCAGCAGCTTAGTCGGCGGAAACTCCTACGAGCAGTACTTC
>TRBV18|-|-|TRBJ1-2
CASSPLRDLKTGYGYTF
TGTGCCAGCTCACCGCTTCGGGACCTTAAAACGGGCTATGGCTACACCTTC
>TRBV28|few|-|TRBJ1-1
CASEMNTEAFF
TGTGCCAGCGAGATGAACACTGAAGCTTTCTTT
>TRBV4-3|-|-|TRBJ2-1
CASSQEGGGGRRNEQFF
TGCGCCAGCAGCCAAGAAGGGGGCGGGGGAAGGAGAAATGAGCAGTTCTTC
>TRBV3-1|-|-|TRBJ2-5
CASSSRDTIQETQYF
TGCGCCAGCAGCAGCCGGGACACTATCCAAGAGACCCAGTACTTC
>TRBV20-1|-|-|TRBJ1-5
CSARQLYQPQHF
TGCAGTGCAAGACAGCTCTATCAGCCCCAGCATTTT
>TRBV20-1|-|TRBD2|TRBJ2-5
CSASQTLAGRQETQYF
TGCAGTGCTAGCCAGACCCTAGCGGGGAGACAAGAGACCCAGTACTTC
>TRBV3-1|many|-|TRBJ2-3
CASSQDSGFRADTQYF
TGTGCCAGCAGCCAAGATTCCGGGTTCAGGGCGGATACGCAGTATTTT
>TRBV28|few|-|TRBJ2-5
CASSFSLAQETQYF
TGTGCCAGCAGTTTTTCTCTGGCCCAAGAGACCCAGTACTTC
>TRBV27|-|-|TRBJ2-1
CASRDYPNYNEQFF
TGTGCCAGCAGAGACTACCCCAACTACAATGAGCAGTTCTTC
>TRBV4-2|-|TRBD1|TRBJ2-7
CASSQEQGLVEQYF
TGTGCCAGCAGCCAAGAACAGGGGCTCGTCGAGCAGTACTTC
>TRBV7-9|-|-|TRBJ2-5
CASSLARSGETQYF
TGTGCCAGCAGCTTAGCCAGGTCTGGAGAGACCCAGTACTTC
>TRBV6-6|-|-|TRBJ2-2
CASSYVGAGGGELFF
TGTGCCAGCAGTTACGTGGGGGCCGGTGGCGGGGAGCTGTTTTTT
>TRBV4-3|-|-|TRBJ2-7
CASSYALTGTYEQYF
TGCGCCAGCAGCTACGCCCTGACAGGGACTTACGAGCAGTACTTC
>TRBV29-1|-|TRBD1|TRBJ2-1
CSVPPGQGLNEQFF
TGCAGCGTTCCGCCGGGACAGGGTTTAAACGAGCAGTTCTTC
>TRBV28|-|TRBD2|TRBJ2-1
CASSSLGTGGFSYNEQFF
TGTGCCAGCAGTTCCCTGGGGACGGGAGGATTCTCCTACAATGAGCAGTTCTTC
>TRBV24-1|few|-|TRBJ2-7
CATSDPVGPSNEQYF
TGTGCCACCAGTGACCCCGTCGGACCATCCAACGAGCAGTACTTC
>TRBV7-9|-|-|TRBJ1-1
CASSLVDSENTEAFF
TGTGCCAGCAGCTTAGTGGACAGCGAGAACACTGAAGCTTTCTTT
>TRBV5-5|-|TRBD2|TRBJ2-1
CASSSLAGEPSYNEQFF
TGTGCCAGCAGCTCACTAGCGGGTGAGCCCTCCTACAATGAGCAGTTCTTC
>TRBV5-1|few|TRBD2|TRBJ2-7
CASSLGAGGPGEQYF
TGCGCCAGCAGCTTGGGAGCGGGAGGGCCGGGCGAGCAGTACTTC
>TRBV20-1|-|-|TRBJ2-2
CSARGISTGELFF
TGCAGTGCTAGGGGGATAAGCACCGGGGAGCTGTTTTTT
>TRBV27|-|-|TRBJ2-7
CASSLRRTSYEQYF
TGTGCCAGCAGTTTACGCAGAACCAGCTACGAGCAGTACTTC
>TRBV12-3/TRBV12-4|-|TRBD1|TRBJ1-2
CASSLMRQGAYGYTF
TGTGCCAGCAGTTTGATGCGACAGGGGGCTTATGGCTACACCTTC